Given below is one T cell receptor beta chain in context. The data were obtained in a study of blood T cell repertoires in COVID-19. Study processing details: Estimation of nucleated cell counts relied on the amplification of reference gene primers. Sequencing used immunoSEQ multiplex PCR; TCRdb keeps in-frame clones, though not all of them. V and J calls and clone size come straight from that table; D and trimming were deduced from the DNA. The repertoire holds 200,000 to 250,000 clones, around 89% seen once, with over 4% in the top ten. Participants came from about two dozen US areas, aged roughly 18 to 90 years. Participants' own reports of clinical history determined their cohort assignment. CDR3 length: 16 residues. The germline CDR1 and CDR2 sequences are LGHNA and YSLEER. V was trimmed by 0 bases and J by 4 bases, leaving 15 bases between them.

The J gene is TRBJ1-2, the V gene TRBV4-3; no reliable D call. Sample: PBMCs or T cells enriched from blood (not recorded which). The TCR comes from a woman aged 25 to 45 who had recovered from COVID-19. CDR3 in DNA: TGCGCCAGCAGCCAAGATCTTGCAGGCAGCCGCTATGGCTACACCTTC. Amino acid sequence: CASSQDLAGSRYGYTF.